This section outlines one T cell receptor beta chain sequence together with its context. The antigen remains undetermined. This entry is derived from a study of cytomegalovirus exposure and HLA in healthy donors. The study's findings and limits: Among immune exposure information, only CMV serostatus was available.

It was with 60 Vbeta and 13 Jbeta primers that the PCR ran. Here immunoSEQ multiplex PCR was the method, and the copy in TCRdb shows in-frame clones only, minus some. The table lists approximately 150,000 clones, roughly 78% of them singletons. Germline values: CDR1 SGHRS, CDR2 YFSETQ. CDR3 size: 14 residues. The sequencing input was PBMCs. The chain recombines TRBV5-1 with TRBJ2-5; 8 bases are shared with TRBD1. Gene TRBJ2-7 matches the end of the DNA better, so the J call may be wrong. The clonotype originates from a woman in her forties or fifties in good health and CMV-seropositive. CDR3 bases: TGCGCCAGCAGCAGAACAGGGGGATCCGCCGAGCAGTACTTC. Translating it yields CASSRTGGSAEQYF.